Shown below are 4 T cell receptor beta chains from a single sample sequenced in a study of blood T cell repertoires in COVID-19. The protocol was immunoSEQ multiplex PCR, while the TCRdb copy is restricted to in-frame clones and leaves out a portion. Of roughly 350,000 clones in the sample, more than 75% were seen once. Sequencing used peripheral blood. Receptor source: a woman aged 25 to 39 with COVID-19, enrolled during active disease.

The chain employs TRBV27 and TRBJ2-1, with 8 nucleotides matching TRBD1. This CDR3 comprises 18 residues. V lost 4 bases, J lost 3 bases, and 14 bases stayed unmatched. Germline loops: CDR1 MNHEY, CDR2 SMNVEV (reference sequence). The DNA for the CDR3 is TGTGCCAGCAGTTCCATCTCCTTCAGGGGGCGCGTCTACAATGAGCAGTTCTTC. Translated, it gives CASSSISFRGRVYNEQFF.

The chain uses TRBV24-1 and TRBJ1-2, with 7 positions matching TRBD1. Trimming removed 3 bases from V and 7 bases from J; junction bases left unmatched: 4. This CDR3 has 13 residues. CDR1 is KGHDR, CDR2 SFDVKD, per germline. CDR3 protein: CATSDPGTAGYTF. CDR3 bases: TGTGCCACCAGTGATCCCGGGACAGCTGGCTACACCTTC.

The V call is TRBV19, the J call TRBJ2-5, with 10 bases matching TRBD2. The V gene's germline CDR1 is LNHDA and CDR2 SQIVND (reference sequence). The junction had 11 bases not matched to a gene; V was cut back by 3 bases and J by 4 bases. There are 17 residues in the CDR3. CDR3 loop: CASSIKSSGRAVETQYF. The CDR3, as DNA: TGTGCCAGTAGTATTAAATCCAGCGGGAGGGCCGTAGAGACCCAGTACTTC.

This chain uses TRBV9 with TRBJ2-3; maybe TRBD2 (6 bases). The CDR3 sequence is 16 residues long. Trimming removed 4 bases at V and 2 bases at J, with 17 bases between. Looked up from germline, CDR1 is SGDLS and CDR2 is YYNGEE. Here the CDR3 DNA reads TGTGCCAGCAGCCCCCGGGGTAGCGGATACACAGATACGCAGTATTTT. It is translated as CASSPRGSGYTDTQYF.